This is a list of T cell receptor beta chains from one sample in a study of cytomegalovirus exposure and HLA in healthy donors. The protocol was immunoSEQ multiplex PCR, while the TCRdb copy is restricted to in-frame clones and leaves out a portion. The sample holds fewer than 150,000 clones; around 80% are singletons and the top ten take about 0.25%. The material sequenced was PBMCs. Receptors were obtained from a man aged 50-59 years in good health and CMV-seronegative. Each CDR3 is given with its conserved first and last residue. A D gene is named only where the DNA matches it firmly. Size is omitted from some rows. Given values are once, few, many or a class for expanded clones.

J gene,clone size,V gene,D gene,CDR3 protein,CDR3 DNA
TRBJ2-3,-,TRBV7-9,TRBD2,CASSLSGSGRTDTQYF,TGTGCCAGCAGCCTTAGCGGGAGTGGGAGAACAGATACGCAGTATTTT
TRBJ2-7,-,TRBV4-3,TRBD1,CASSQETGGWYYEQYF,TGCGCCAGCAGCCAAGAGACAGGGGGGTGGTACTACGAGCAGTACTTC
TRBJ2-1,-,TRBV7-6,-,CASSPEGETYNEQFF,TGTGCCAGCAGCCCAGAGGGGGAGACCTACAATGAGCAGTTCTTC
TRBJ2-7,-,TRBV5-1,TRBD1,CASTRDSKSYEQYF,TGCGCCAGCACCCGGGACAGCAAATCCTACGAGCAGTACTTC
TRBJ1-1,few,TRBV29-1,-,CSARQTNTEAFF,TGCAGCGCCCGACAGACTAACACTGAAGCTTTCTTT
TRBJ2-3,-,TRBV7-9,-,CASSFRRGLPDGLTDTQYF,TGTGCCAGCAGCTTCCGGCGGGGGCTACCCGATGGTCTCACAGATACGCAGTATTTT
TRBJ2-7,-,TRBV28,-,CASSLLRDEQYF,TGTGCCAGCAGTTTACTGAGGGATGAGCAGTACTTC
TRBJ1-1,-,TRBV11-2,-,CASSSGLHTEAFF,TGTGCCAGCAGCTCGGGGTTGCACACTGAAGCTTTCTTT
TRBJ2-5,-,TRBV11-3,TRBD1,CASSSGTGRETQYF,TGTGCCAGCAGCTCGGGGACAGGGAGAGAGACCCAGTACTTC
TRBJ1-2,-,TRBV7-9,TRBD1,CASSLSNRGRSYGYTF,TGTGCCAGCAGCTTATCCAACAGGGGTCGTTCCTATGGCTACACCTTC
TRBJ2-5,-,TRBV7-2,TRBD2,CASSLDTASGEETQYF,TGTGCCAGCAGCTTAGATACGGCTAGCGGGGAAGAGACCCAGTACTTC
TRBJ2-2,-,TRBV19,TRBD2,CAPEGREGRNTGELFF,TGTGCCCCAGAGGGGCGGGAGGGCCGGAACACCGGGGAGCTGTTTTTT
TRBJ2-1,-,TRBV18,-,CASSRGDSYNEQFF,TGTGCCAGCTCACGGGGGGATTCCTACAATGAGCAGTTCTTC
TRBJ1-2,-,TRBV27,-,CASSWGGANYGYTF,TGTGCCAGCAGTTGGGGGGGCGCGAACTATGGCTACACCTTC
TRBJ1-4,-,TRBV28,TRBD1,CASSSGTGRTGKLFF,TGTGCCAGCAGTTCCGGGACAGGACGTACAGGAAAACTGTTTTTT
TRBJ1-5,once,TRBV10-3,TRBD1,CAIRQGDQPQHF,TGTGCCATCAGGCAGGGGGATCAGCCCCAGCATTTT
TRBJ1-4,-,TRBV6-5,TRBD1,CASSSRDREKEKLFF,TGTGCCAGCAGTTCCCGGGACAGGGAGAAGGAAAAACTGTTTTTT
TRBJ1-3,-,TRBV10-1,-,CASSEEGDSGNTIYF,TGCGCCAGCAGTGAGGAGGGTGACTCTGGAAACACCATATATTTT
TRBJ1-4,-,TRBV19,-,CASRTGGGSGEKLFF,TGTGCCAGTAGGACCGGAGGTGGGTCGGGTGAAAAACTGTTTTTT
TRBJ1-5,-,TRBV6-6,-,CASSNDRPDQPQHF,TGTGCCAGCAGCAATGACAGACCTGATCAGCCCCAGCATTTT
TRBJ2-7,-,TRBV6-1,TRBD1,CASIAWTGYHEQYF,TGTGCCAGCATTGCCTGGACAGGGTACCACGAGCAGTACTTC
TRBJ1-1,few,TRBV10-3,-,CAITGVNTEAFF,TGTGCCATCACCGGAGTAAACACTGAAGCTTTCTTT
TRBJ1-2,few,TRBV28,-,CASSWGRTNYGYTF,TGTGCCAGCAGTTGGGGGCGGACTAACTATGGCTACACCTTC
TRBJ1-4,-,TRBV29-1,TRBD1,CSAQRGTGEKLFF,TGCAGCGCCCAGCGGGGGACAGGGGAAAAACTGTTTTTT
TRBJ2-1,-,TRBV9,TRBD2,CASSPRGAGVHEQFF,TGTGCCAGCAGCCCCCGGGGAGCGGGAGTCCATGAGCAGTTCTTC
TRBJ2-5,-,TRBV25-1,-,CASSESSRRETQYF,TGTGCCAGCAGTGAATCATCCCGCAGGGAGACCCAGTACTTC
TRBJ2-1,few,TRBV6-5,TRBD2,CASSSGISYNEQFF,TGTGCCAGCTCTAGCGGGATCTCCTACAATGAGCAGTTCTTC
TRBJ1-3,-,TRBV5-1,-,CASSLTTGSSGNTIYF,TGCGCCAGCAGCTTGACTACAGGGAGCTCTGGAAACACCATATATTTT
TRBJ2-7,-,TRBV6-4,-,CASRGQTYEQYF,TGTGCCAGCAGAGGACAGACCTACGAGCAGTACTTC
TRBJ1-1,-,TRBV7-9,-,CASSFTGTLNTEAFF,TGTGCCAGCAGCTTCACCGGGACTCTGAACACTGAAGCTTTCTTT
TRBJ1-1,-,TRBV18,TRBD1,CASSPKAGGQNTEAFF,TGTGCCAGCTCACCAAAGGCAGGGGGTCAGAACACTGAAGCTTTCTTT
TRBJ2-5,-,TRBV7-2,-,CASSSQGLQETQYF,TGTGCCAGCAGTTCCCAGGGTTTGCAAGAGACCCAGTACTTC
TRBJ2-4,-,TRBV9,TRBD1,CASSATGGAGSNIQYF,TGTGCCAGCAGCGCCACAGGGGGCGCGGGATCAAACATTCAGTACTTC
TRBJ2-3,-,TRBV7-3,-,CASSSIAGDTQYF,TGTGCCAGCAGCTCCATTGCGGGAGATACGCAGTATTTT
TRBJ1-5,-,TRBV19,-,CASSIDRGSMLGGGQPQHF,TGTGCCAGTAGTATAGATCGAGGTTCAATGCTAGGTGGCGGTCAGCCCCAGCATTTT
TRBJ2-6,-,TRBV6-4,TRBD1,CASGETGGSSGANVLTF,TGTGCCAGCGGGGAGACAGGGGGAAGCTCTGGGGCCAACGTCCTGACTTTC
TRBJ2-1,-,TRBV18,-,CASSPELQGYEQFF,TGTGCCAGCTCACCAGAGTTACAGGGTTATGAGCAGTTCTTC
TRBJ2-7,-,TRBV14,-,CASSPPGYYYEQYF,TGTGCCAGCAGTCCTCCGGGGTACTACTACGAGCAGTACTTC
TRBJ1-1,-,TRBV11-1,-,CASSLGFGGEAFF,TGTGCCAGCAGTTTAGGTTTCGGGGGTGAAGCTTTCTTT
TRBJ1-6,-,TRBV7-8,-,CASSLQGNNSPLHF,TGTGCCAGCAGCCTACAGGGAAATAATTCACCCCTCCACTTT
TRBJ1-2,-,TRBV7-2,-,CASSPDSPDYGYTF,TGTGCCAGCAGCCCGGACAGTCCAGATTATGGCTACACCTTC
TRBJ1-3,-,TRBV5-4,-,CASSLDRANGNTIYF,TGTGCCAGCAGCTTGGACAGGGCGAACGGAAACACCATATATTTT
TRBJ1-2,-,TRBV5-1,TRBD1,CASSLGQANNYGYTF,TGCGCCAGCAGCCTGGGACAGGCGAATAACTATGGCTACACCTTC
TRBJ1-1,once,TRBV5-4,-,CASSPDARSVTEAFF,TGTGCCAGCAGCCCCGACGCAAGGAGTGTCACTGAAGCTTTCTTT
TRBJ2-4,-,TRBV15,-,CATSGAANIQYF,TGTGCCACCAGCGGCGCAGCGAACATTCAGTACTTC
TRBJ1-4,-,TRBV5-1,-,CASSGLARVGQGNEKLFF,TGCGCCAGCAGCGGTTTGGCCCGTGTCGGGCAGGGTAATGAAAAACTGTTTTTT
TRBJ1-4,-,TRBV19,-,CASSIRQDNEKLFF,TGTGCCAGTAGTATCCGACAGGACAATGAAAAACTGTTTTTT
TRBJ2-3,once,TRBV6-5,-,CASSYQGGPGTDTQYF,TGTGCCAGCAGTTATCAGGGCGGCCCGGGCACAGATACGCAGTATTTT
TRBJ1-1,-,TRBV14,-,CASSVQGYTEAFF,TGTGCCAGCAGCGTACAGGGATATACTGAAGCTTTCTTT